The clone carrying this T cell receptor (beta chain) has just a few counts. On the basis of clinical symptoms, serum thyroxine and TRAb, thyroid ultrasound and orbital computed tomography, diagnoses were made. The sample belongs to a study of T cells in Graves' hyperthyroidism and ophthalmopathy. The CDR3 is 14 residues long. The germline V gene has CDR1 LNHDA and CDR2 SQIVND (reference sequence). V was clipped by 3 bases and J by 7 bases, with 13 bases between them. There were TCR beta CDR3 regions amplified from RNA transcripts. First-round RT-PCR targeting the TCR CDR3 was performed with the HTBI primer set. Using its own MiXCR run on the multiplex PCR reads, TCRdb lists one record per CDR3 protein. The sample contains approximately 640,000 distinct CDR3 sequences, roughly 15% of which appear only once.

Sequences were obtained from blood. This chain joins TRBV19 and TRBJ2-1, with D perhaps TRBD1 (6 bases). This TCR derives from a woman between 25 and 40 years old with Graves' hyperthyroidism. The CDR3 sequence: CASSIPLGTNEQFF. The CDR3 DNA reads TGTGCCAGTAGTATCCCTCTTGGGACAAATGAGCAGTTCTTC.